The 17 T cell receptor beta chains below were found in one sample sequenced in a study of T-cell reconstitution after alpha-beta-depleted transplantation in children. Unique molecular identifiers were used in preparing the TCRbeta library. TCRdb reanalysed the PCR reads using MiXCR and keeps one entry per CDR3 protein. The sample has around 400,000 distinct CDR3 sequences; about 11% are singletons. This material consisted of PBMCs from the stem cell graft donor, taken from the stem cell graft. These TCRs come from a human donor who donated a stem cell graft to a child with acute myeloid leukemia.

The table lists this clonotype with many counts. The gene calls are TRBV20-1 and TRBJ2-1; D ambiguous. The CDR3 has 14 amino acids. Looked up from germline, CDR1 is DFQATT and CDR2 is SNEGSKA (reference sequence). The V gene lost 0 bases and the J gene lost 0 bases, with 6 bases spanning the gap. The CDR3: CSAREAVSYNEQFF. The CDR3 nucleotides are TGCAGTGCTAGAGAGGCAGTCTCCTACAATGAGCAGTTCTTC.

V usage is TRBV18 and J usage is TRBJ1-1; D remains unclear. V gave up 3 bases and J gave up 1 base, with 12 bases separating them. The CDR3 consists of 15 residues. The germline CDR1 and CDR2 sequences are KGHSH and LQKENI. CDR3 coding DNA: TGTGCCAGCTCACCGGCGTTAAACCCGAACACTGAAGCTTTCTTT. The encoded protein is CASSPALNPNTEAFF.

There are a few counts of this clonotype. CDR3 sequence: CASSIGLAGGEQYF. The CDR3, as DNA: TGTGCCAGCAGCATCGGACTAGCGGGAGGCGAGCAGTACTTC. The rearrangement joins TRBV13 to TRBJ2-7; 14 positions agree with TRBD2. CDR1 is PRHDT and CDR2 is FYEKMQ in the germline V gene (reference sequence). CDR3 length equals 14 residues. With V trimmed by 5 bases and J by 6 bases, 3 bases remained unmatched.

This clonotype was observed a few times. The chain carries TRBV7-2 and TRBJ2-7; 8 nucleotides match TRBD2. CDR1 is SGHTA, CDR2 FQGNSA, per germline. The ends lost 5 bases at V and 1 base at J; junction bases unmatched: 7. CDR3 length: 15 residues. The CDR3 region is CASSRPGLESYEQYF. DNA of the CDR3: TGTGCCAGCAGCCGGCCGGGACTAGAGTCCTACGAGCAGTACTTC.

The table lists this clonotype with a few counts. The chain carries TRBV20-1 and TRBJ2-5; 12 nucleotides align to TRBD2. Looked up from germline, CDR1 is DFQATT and CDR2 is SNEGSKA (reference sequence). With 4 bases clipped from V and 1 base from J, the junction kept 10 bases outside the gene matches. This CDR3 comprises 17 residues. This chain's CDR3 is CSAITSGRTLIQETQYF. The CDR3 nucleotides are TGCAGTGCTATTACTAGCGGGAGGACCCTGATCCAAGAGACCCAGTACTTC.

This clonotype has at least ten counts. This sequence joins TRBV27 and TRBJ2-7, with TRBD1 matching over 9 bases. The CDR3 runs to 14 residues. CDR1 is MNHEY, CDR2 SMNVEV, per germline (reference sequence). The trim removed 5 bases at V and 6 bases at J, leaving 8 bases unmatched. CDR3 DNA sequence: TGTGCCAGCAGTCCCACAGGGGGCCCCGGCGAGCAGTACTTC. This gives the protein CASSPTGGPGEQYF.

The chain recombines TRBV7-2 with TRBJ2-3, with TRBD2 matching 8 bases. The CDR3 has 13 amino acids. V dropped 3 bases and J dropped 5; count of bases not matched to a gene: 1. Germline V gene sequence: CDR1 SGHTA, CDR2 FQGNSA. The CDR3 sequence: CASSFAGGDTQYF. In DNA, the CDR3 is TGTGCCAGCAGCTTTGCGGGAGGAGATACGCAGTATTTT.

This clonotype was seen a handful of times. The rearrangement uses TRBV3-1 and TRBJ2-5; D may be TRBD1 (5 bases). V gave up 2 bases and J gave up 4 bases, with 8 bases separating them. The CDR3 length is 13 residues. From germline, CDR1 is LGHDT and CDR2 YNNKEL (reference sequence). CDR3 amino acids: CASSQSGSETQYF. CDR3 in DNA: TGTGCCAGCAGCCAATCAGGGTCAGAGACCCAGTACTTC.

The chain employs TRBV5-1 and TRBJ2-3, with 11 bases that match TRBD1. The CDR3 length is 21 residues. J gave up 3 bases and V 3 bases, and 21 bases lay outside the gene matches. CDR1 and CDR2 from the germline V gene are SGHRS and YFSETQ. The CDR3 bases are TGCGCCAGCAGCTCTGGATGGGACAGGGGGATGGTAGCGGGAACTACAGATACGCAGTATTTT. It specifies CASSSGWDRGMVAGTTDTQYF.

This clonotype was counted ten times or more. This rearrangement joins TRBV7-2 to TRBJ2-3; 10 bases align to TRBD2. CDR1 and CDR2 (germline): SGHTA, FQGNSA. The CDR3 has 16 residues. Unmatched junction bases numbered 5, after V lost 1 base and J lost 4 bases. DNA for the CDR3: TGTGCCAGCAGCTTAGTCGAGACTAGCGGGCCAGATACGCAGTATTTT. Amino acids: CASSLVETSGPDTQYF.

The table lists this clonotype with a few counts. This rearrangement joins TRBV5-1 to TRBJ2-2; TRBD1 matches 10 bases. The germline gives CDR1 SGHRS, CDR2 YFSETQ. CDR3 length equals 16 residues. V gave up 1 base and J gave up 3 bases; unmatched junction bases: 3. Written as DNA, the CDR3 is TGCGCCAGCAGCTTGCCCGGGACAGGGGACACCGGGGAGCTGTTTTTT. Residues: CASSLPGTGDTGELFF.

At least ten counts were recorded for this clonotype. CDR3 DNA sequence: TGTGCCAGCAGTTTCGGCCCGTTTAACTATGGCTACACCTTC. As protein: CASSFGPFNYGYTF. This sequence joins TRBV27 and TRBJ1-2; D gene unclear. Trimming cost V 3 bases and J 1 base, with 9 bases left between them. Germline CDR1 MNHEY, CDR2 SMNVEV (reference sequence). The CDR3 is 14 residues long.

This chain connects TRBV27 to TRBJ1-2; D remains ambiguous. This CDR3 comprises 15 residues. Germline V gives CDR1 MNHEY, CDR2 SMNVEV (reference sequence). Trimming shortened V by 6 bases and J by 4 bases, and 18 bases separated the two germline ends. The CDR3 coding sequence is TGTGCCAGCAGCTTGAGGGCGCAGTCGATCTATGGCTACACCTTC. Amino acid sequence: CASSLRAQSIYGYTF.

This clonotype was counted between two and nine times. The V and J genes are TRBV10-3 and TRBJ2-5, with 8 positions matching TRBD1. This CDR3 spans 14 amino acids. Germline loops: CDR1 ENHRY, CDR2 SYGVKD. V trimming: 3 bases; J trimming: 4 bases; junction bases outside the gene matches: 4. CDR3 bases: TGTGCCATCAGTGAACCGACAGGGGCAGAGACCCAGTACTTC. Translated, it gives CAISEPTGAETQYF.

This clonotype was counted only a few times. The chain recombines TRBV11-2 with TRBJ2-2; D unresolved. The CDR3 length is 13 residues. Germline CDR1 is SGHAT and CDR2 is FQNNGV. V was trimmed by 0 bases and J by 8 bases, leaving 7 bases between them. CDR3 sequence reads: CASSLDFSGELFF. The CDR3 nucleotides are TGTGCCAGCAGCTTAGATTTTTCGGGGGAGCTGTTTTTT. Full variable domain (missing parts from reference TRBV11-2 and TRBJ2-2): EAGVAQSPRYKIIEKRQSVAFWCNPISGHATLYWYQQILGQGPKLLIQFQNNGVVDDSQLPKDRFSAERLKGVDSTLKIQPAKLEDSAVYLCASSLDFSGELFFGEGSRLTVL.

This clonotype was seen only a few times. J is TRBJ2-1 and V is TRBV5-6; 10 nucleotides align to TRBD1. Germline CDR1 is SGHDT and CDR2 is YYEEEE. J gave up 2 bases and V 4 bases, and 6 bases lay outside the gene matches. The CDR3 extends over 16 amino acids. CDR3 nucleotides: TGTGCCAGCAGCCCCTGGACAGGGGGGACCTACAATGAGCAGTTCTTC. Protein: CASSPWTGGTYNEQFF.

Here the CDR3 reads CGSRRDEQYV. In nucleotides, the CDR3 is TGTGGCAGCCGGCGGGACGAGCAGTACGTC. V is TRBV2 and J is TRBJ2-7; weak D call: TRBD2 (5 bases). Per germline, CDR1 SNHLY and CDR2 FYNNEI. This CDR3 spans 10 amino acids.